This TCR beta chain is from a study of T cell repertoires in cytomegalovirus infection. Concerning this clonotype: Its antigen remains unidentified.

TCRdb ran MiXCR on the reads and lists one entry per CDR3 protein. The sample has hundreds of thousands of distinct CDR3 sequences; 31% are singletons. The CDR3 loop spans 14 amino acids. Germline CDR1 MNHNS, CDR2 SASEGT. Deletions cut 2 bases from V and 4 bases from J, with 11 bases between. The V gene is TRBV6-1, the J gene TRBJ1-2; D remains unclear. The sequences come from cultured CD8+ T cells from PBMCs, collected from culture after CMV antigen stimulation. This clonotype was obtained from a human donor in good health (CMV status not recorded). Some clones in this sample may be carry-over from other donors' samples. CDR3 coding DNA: TGTGCCAGCAGTGAATATGGCAACCCCTATGGCTACACCTTC. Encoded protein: CASSEYGNPYGYTF.